Listed below are T cell receptor beta chains from one sample, sequenced in a study of blood T cells in healthy people across ages. TCRdb itself ran the 5' RACE reads through MiXCR, one entry per CDR3 protein. The data contain approximately 800,000 distinct CDR3 sequences, about 55% of them singletons. Input material: blood. The receptors were sampled from a man older than 75 in good health. Both conserved end residues are trimmed from each CDR3.

v_gene,CDR3aa
TRBV11-1,ASSLERATEAF
TRBV12-3/TRBV12-4,ASSPVWSGGSYNEQY
TRBV18,ASSPPGRTSRGEQF
TRBV10-3,AISDAGYYEQY
TRBV5-1,ASSRLDRDTCTQY
TRBV9,ASSTREGTDTQY
TRBV12-3/TRBV12-4,ASSFGGQGLNEQF
TRBV7-3,ASSLGTGDTEAF
TRBV7-9,ASSSDRWAKNIQY
TRBV24-1,ATRGLSLGELF
TRBV12-3/TRBV12-4,ASSIAEYEQY
TRBV7-9,ASGVSNEKLF
TRBV2,ASNSRRGVPQETQY
TRBV11-2,ASSTMGGTGHGYT
TRBV28,ASGGYSVGSYNEQF
TRBV6-5,ASTHRSGSMETQY
TRBV3-1,ASSQEAGLAGAEQY
TRBV4-3,ASSQVGPNLDTEKLF
TRBV27,ASSRLREPFWGNSPLH
TRBV20-1,SVSRLLNIQY
TRBV11-2,ASSGLTNYEQY
TRBV12-3/TRBV12-4,ASSLIPRQSPWGYT
TRBV29-1,SVGDASNQPQH
TRBV29-1,SVEGAGGTGELF
TRBV10-2,ASRTSGNTDTQY
TRBV7-9,ASSLVGSSNTEAF
TRBV4-1,ASSPPGYRYGYT
TRBV6-2/TRBV6-3,ASSSLLQGRGQETQY
TRBV9,ASSVMVSGRGGDTQY
TRBV6-5,ASRKDSSYEQY
TRBV3-1,ASSQAGGFSYEQY
TRBV13,ASSAPGTSGTPSETQY
TRBV20-1,SASPLAGGEHRYAY
TRBV20-1,SVADRISYEQY
TRBV5-1,ASSLGQGFGGSYNEQF
TRBV20-1,SAILAGGPGEQY
TRBV7-3,ASSLFGGSDGEAF
TRBV24-1,ATSDSGETDTQY
TRBV4-2,ASSPFSSYEQY
TRBV29-1,SVEAGPPGGETQY